This T cell receptor (beta chain) was sequenced in a study of T cell responses to AZD1222 COVID-19 vaccine. Per the germline V gene, CDR1 is SQVTM and CDR2 is ANQGSEA. This CDR3 is 17 amino acids long. Trimming left V 7 bases short and J 0 bases short, with 24 bases between. The method was immunoSEQ multiplex PCR; TCRdb's version includes in-frame clones alone and lacks a portion of them. The profile covers just over 150,000 clones, with 85% to 95% appearing a single time and approximately 1.5% taken by the ten largest. Overall study results and limits: Donors were chiefly white British, with a greater number of females, and clonal diversity was perhaps underestimated.

Regarding this clone: Its antigen remains unidentified.

The source material was peripheral blood, sampled 28 days after the second AZD1222 dose. This sequence originates from an adult who received the AZD1222 COVID-19 vaccine. The rearrangement links TRBV29-1 to TRBJ1-1, with D maybe TRBD1 (6 bases). CDR3 DNA: TGCAGCGCGAAGGGGGGAACCCTAGGCAACATGAACACTGAAGCTTTCTTT. Translating it yields CSAKGGTLGNMNTEAFF.